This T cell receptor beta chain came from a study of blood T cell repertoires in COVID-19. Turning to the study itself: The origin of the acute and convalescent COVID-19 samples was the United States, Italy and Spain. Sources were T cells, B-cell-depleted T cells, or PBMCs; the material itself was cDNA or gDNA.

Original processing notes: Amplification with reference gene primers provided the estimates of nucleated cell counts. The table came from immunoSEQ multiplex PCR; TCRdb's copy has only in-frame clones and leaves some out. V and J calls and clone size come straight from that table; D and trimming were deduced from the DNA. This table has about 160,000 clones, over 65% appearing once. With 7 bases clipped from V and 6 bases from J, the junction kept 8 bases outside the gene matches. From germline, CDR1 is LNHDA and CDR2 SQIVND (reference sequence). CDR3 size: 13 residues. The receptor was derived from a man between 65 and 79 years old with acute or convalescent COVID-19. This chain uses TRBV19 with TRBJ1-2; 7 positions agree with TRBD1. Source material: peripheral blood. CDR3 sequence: CASTQYRGNGYTF. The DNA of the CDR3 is TGTGCCAGTACCCAATACAGGGGTAATGGCTACACCTTC.